This is a list of T cell receptor beta chains from one sample in a study of blood T cell repertoires in COVID-19. Some clones are missing from TCRdb's copy, which holds only in-frame ones; the method was immunoSEQ multiplex PCR. In the table there are tens of thousands of clones, 80% to 90% of which are singletons. Sequencing input: peripheral blood. The source is a man in his sixties with acute or convalescent COVID-19. CDR3s include the opening cysteine and the closing phenylalanine or tryptophan. A D gene is named only where the DNA matches it firmly.

J	V	D	CDR3	DNA
TRBJ2-2	TRBV5-4	NA	CASSFSGELFF	TGTGCCAGCAGCTTTTCAGGGGAGCTGTTTTTT
TRBJ2-1	TRBV9	NA	CASSGGGFSYNEQFF	TGTGCCAGCAGCGGAGGAGGGTTCTCCTACAATGAGCAGTTCTTC
TRBJ2-6	TRBV4-2	NA	CASSQIEGTASPGANVLTF	TGTGCCAGCAGCCAAATCGAGGGAACAGCCTCTCCCGGGGCCAACGTCCTGACTTTC
TRBJ1-2	TRBV6-6	TRBD1	CASSYTGTGNYGYTF	TGTGCCAGCAGTTACACCGGGACAGGAAACTATGGCTACACCTTC
TRBJ1-3	TRBV6-5	NA	CASSAGRGGGNTIYF	TGTGCCAGCAGCGCGGGAAGGGGAGGCGGAAACACCATATATTTT
TRBJ1-5	TRBV25-1	TRBD1	CASSARQGYQPQHF	TGTGCCAGCAGTGCACGACAGGGCTATCAGCCCCAGCATTTT
TRBJ1-4	TRBV5-6	NA	CASSFFSGAGKLFF	TGTGCCAGCAGCTTTTTCTCAGGGGCCGGAAAACTGTTTTTT
TRBJ1-3	TRBV29-1	TRBD1	CSGTGAVGNTIYF	TGCAGCGGGACAGGGGCTGTCGGGAACACCATATATTTT
TRBJ1-1	TRBV2	NA	CASRREINTEAFF	TGTGCCAGTCGCCGGGAGATTAACACTGAAGCTTTCTTT
TRBJ2-7	TRBV3-1/TRBV3-2	NA	CASSQAAGAYEQYF	TGTGCCAGCAGCCAAGCCGCCGGTGCCTACGAGCAGTACTTC
TRBJ1-6	TRBV5-1	TRBD1	CASSLDRGNNSPLHF	TGCGCCAGCAGCTTGGACAGGGGTAATAATTCACCCCTCCACTTT
TRBJ2-1	TRBV2	NA	CASSGGGLAESFSYNEQFF	TGTGCCAGCAGTGGGGGGGGGCTAGCTGAGAGTTTCTCCTACAATGAGCAGTTCTTC
TRBJ2-7	TRBV4-1	NA	CASSQTQGDYEQYF	TGCGCCAGCAGCCAAACTCAAGGGGATTACGAGCAGTACTTC
TRBJ2-3	TRBV2	TRBD1	CASTRDRVRDTQYF	TGTGCCAGCACTCGGGACAGGGTGAGGGATACGCAGTATTTT
TRBJ1-3	TRBV19	TRBD1	CASSAGTGRFFANKPGNTIYF	TGTGCCAGTAGCGCCGGGACAGGTCGATTTTTCGCCAACAAACCAGGAAACACCATATATTTT